This T cell receptor beta chain was identified in a study of PD-1 blockade in classical Hodgkin lymphoma. Study-wide results and caveats: Patients excluded were those beginning nivolumab under 1 year after ASCT.

Assay used: immunoSEQ multiplex PCR; TCRdb lists only in-frame clones, some missing. Found here are 90,000 to 140,000 clones, roughly nine tenths of them singletons; the top ten hold 19%. Time point reported: cycle 4 day 1 (C4D1), after around six weeks of nivolumab. The patients all showed relapse after autologous stem cell transplantation, while their brentuximab vedotin exposure varied. This clone was seen a single time. Its target is unknown. Sequenced here: peripheral blood mononuclear cells (PBMCs), sampled before the fourth cycle of nivolumab. The clonotype comes from a human donor with classical Hodgkin lymphoma.

The CDR3 loop reads CAISLDRGHGYTF. DNA of the CDR3: TGTGCCATCAGCCTGGACAGGGGGCATGGCTACACCTTC. The chain joins TRBV10-3 to TRBJ1-2; 11 nucleotides align to TRBD1. The CDR3 is 13 residues long. V was clipped by 6 bases and J by 6 bases; unmatched bases: 3. CDR1 and CDR2 (germline): ENHRY, SYGVKD.